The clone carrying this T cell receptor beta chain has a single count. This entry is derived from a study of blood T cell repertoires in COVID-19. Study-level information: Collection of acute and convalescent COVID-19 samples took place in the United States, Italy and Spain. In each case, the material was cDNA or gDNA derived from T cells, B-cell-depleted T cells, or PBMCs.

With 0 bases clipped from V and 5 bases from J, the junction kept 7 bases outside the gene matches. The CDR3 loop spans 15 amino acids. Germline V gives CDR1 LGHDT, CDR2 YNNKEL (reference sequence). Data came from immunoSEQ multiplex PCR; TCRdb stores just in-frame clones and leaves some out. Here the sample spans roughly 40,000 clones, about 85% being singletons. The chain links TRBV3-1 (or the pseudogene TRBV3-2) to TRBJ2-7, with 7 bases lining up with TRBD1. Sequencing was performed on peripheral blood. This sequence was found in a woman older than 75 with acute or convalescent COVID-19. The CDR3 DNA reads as TGTGCCAGCAGCCAAGAACCGACAGGGATCAACGAGCAGTACTTC. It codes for CASSQEPTGINEQYF.